Each of the 30 T cell receptor beta chains below was sequenced from the same sample in a study of neoadjuvant anti-PD-1 for oral cavity cancer. The repertoire was sequenced with immunoSEQ multiplex PCR; TCRdb's copy has only in-frame clones and lacks some. This sample has 55,000 to 80,000 clones, with about four fifths found just once. The sample consisted of PBMCs, taken before nivolumab (anti-PD-1) treatment. These TCRs come from a person aged 35-79 years with oral cavity squamous cell carcinoma.

This sequence joins TRBV6-5 and TRBJ2-1, with D possibly called TRBD1 or TRBD2 (7 bases each). Deletions cut 5 bases from V and 14 bases from J, with 19 bases between. Germline V gene data show CDR1 as MNHEY and CDR2 as SVGAGI. The CDR3 runs 13 residues. CDR3 DNA sequence: TGTGCCAGCAGTCCCTCAGGGGGGAGGGCTAAGTTCTTC. As protein: CASSPSGGRAKFF.

V gene TRBV2 combines with J gene TRBJ1-1, with unresolved D. Germline assignment: CDR1 SNHLY and CDR2 FYNNEI. This CDR3 has 13 amino acids. Trimming cost V 3 bases and J 1 base, with 6 bases left between them. The CDR3 DNA reads TGTGCCAGCAGTGATGGCAGGAACACTGAAGCTTTCTTT. It encodes CASSDGRNTEAFF. Full variable domain (missing parts from reference TRBV2 and TRBJ1-1): EPEVTQTPSHQVTQMGQEVILRCVPISNHLYFYWYRQILGQKVEFLVSFYNNEISEKSEIFDDQFSVERPDGSNFTLKIRSTKLEDSAMYFCASSDGRNTEAFFGQGTRLTVV.

J is TRBJ1-1 and V is TRBV30; 9 nucleotides agree with TRBD1. Losses at the gene ends were 7 bases for V and 6 bases for J; bases not matched to a gene: 12. The CDR3 consists of 14 residues. CDR1 GTSNPN and CDR2 SVGIG come from the germline V gene (reference sequence). The CDR3 spells CAYSGTGRIAEAFF. In nucleotides, the CDR3 is TGTGCCTACTCCGGGACAGGGAGGATCGCTGAAGCTTTCTTT.

The rearrangement joins TRBV5-5 to TRBJ1-4; D is perhaps TRBD1 (5 bases). This CDR3 is built from 18 residues. V was pared by 5 bases and J by 0 bases, with 20 bases between. Germline lookup yields CDR1 SGHKS and CDR2 YYEKEE (reference sequence). The CDR3 region has the DNA TGTGCCAGCAGGACGGGGCCTTACTCATTTGCAACTAATGAAAAACTGTTTTTT. Amino acids: CASRTGPYSFATNEKLFF.

The chain recombines TRBV28 with TRBJ1-2; D gene uncertain. The ends were cut back, 2 bases at V and 9 bases at J, with 7 bases in the middle. This CDR3 has 11 residues. CDR1 and CDR2 from the germline V gene are MDHEN and SYDVKM. CDR3 sequence: CASSLTTSYTF. CDR3 nucleotide sequence: TGTGCCAGCAGTTTAACTACCAGCTACACCTTC.

The rearrangement links TRBV5-4 to TRBJ2-1, with D hard to call. Trimming stripped 2 bases from V and 2 bases from J, with 14 bases between. The germline gives CDR1 SGHNT, CDR2 YYREEE (reference sequence). This CDR3 has 16 amino acids. The CDR3 DNA sequence: TGTGCCAGCAGCTTTATGGCGGCCCGGGCCTACAATGAGCAGTTCTTC. Amino acids: CASSFMAARAYNEQFF.

This rearrangement joins TRBV6-1 to TRBJ1-3; D not certain. CDR1 is MNHNS and CDR2 is SASEGT in the germline V gene. The CDR3 contains 15 residues. Trimming shortened V by 2 bases and J by 0 bases, and 8 bases separated the two germline ends. The CDR3 DNA sequence: TGTGCCAGCAGTGAACTGCCTTTCTCTGGAAACACCATATATTTT. It translates to CASSELPFSGNTIYF.

The rearrangement links TRBV5-8 to TRBJ2-3; tentative D call: TRBD2 (5 bases). The CDR3 is 13 residues long. Deletions cut 5 bases from V and 2 bases from J, with 9 bases between. Germline CDR1 is SGHTS and CDR2 is YDEGEE. The DNA for the CDR3 is TGTGCCAGCAGTAGCGTAGACACAGATACGCAGTATTTT. As protein: CASSSVDTDTQYF.

The chain joins TRBV7-2 to TRBJ1-1; 8 nucleotides line up with TRBD1. CDR1 and CDR2 from the germline V gene are SGHTA and FQGNSA. Unmatched junction bases numbered 5, after V lost 4 bases and J lost 1 base. The CDR3 extends over 15 amino acids. The CDR3 protein is CASSSSRGRNTEAFF. DNA for the CDR3: TGTGCCAGCAGCTCCAGCAGGGGGCGGAACACTGAAGCTTTCTTT.

The V and J genes are TRBV10-3 and TRBJ2-7; 12 bases align to TRBD1. This CDR3 has 12 amino acids. With V trimmed by 10 bases and J by 5 bases, 3 bases remained unmatched. In germline, CDR1 is ENHRY, CDR2 SYGVKD. Written as DNA, the CDR3 is TGTGCCACGGGACAGGGGGCCCACGAGCAGTACTTC. Translating it yields CATGQGAHEQYF.

In the case of this clone: One junction end disagrees with the germline gene, perhaps due to a read error. This sequence joins TRBV7-2 and TRBJ2-5; 7 bases are shared with TRBD2. This CDR3 has 14 residues. Germline values: CDR1 SGHTA, CDR2 FQGNSA. CDR3 region: CASSSPTGVAGWDF. CDR3 nucleotide sequence: TGTGCCAGCAGCTCCCCTACGGGAGTAGCGGGCTGGGACTTC.

The CDR3 protein is CARPGLADVPAYEQYF. DNA of the CDR3: TGTGCCAGGCCGGGACTAGCGGACGTTCCGGCATACGAGCAGTACTTC. V gene TRBV6-4 combines with J gene TRBJ2-7; 11 positions agree with TRBD2. The CDR3 is 16 residues long. V shed 9 bases and J 4 bases; nucleotides not matched to a gene: 14. CDR1 is MRHNA and CDR2 is SNTAGT in the germline V gene.

The rearrangement joins TRBV6-5 to TRBJ1-6; D not resolved. The CDR3 is 16 amino acids. V lost 0 bases to trimming and J lost 4 bases, with 10 bases between them. Germline lookup yields CDR1 MNHEY and CDR2 SVGAGI. CDR3 sequence (DNA): TGTGCCAGCAGTTACTCGGCAGCACTGTATAATTCACCCCTCCACTTT. Residues: CASSYSAALYNSPLHF.

The gene calls are TRBV7-3 and TRBJ2-5; D is possibly TRBD1 or TRBD2 (5 bases each). CDR3 length: 13 amino acids. Deletions cut 3 bases from V and 5 bases from J, with 10 bases between. The germline CDR1 and CDR2 sequences are SGHTA and FQGTGA. CDR3 region: CASSFQWGETQYF. Here the CDR3 DNA reads TGTGCCAGCAGCTTCCAATGGGGGGAGACCCAGTACTTC.

This clone was counted once. This rearrangement joins TRBV13 to TRBJ2-3; D is undetermined. V shed 2 bases and J shed 4 bases, with 4 bases lying between them. The germline CDR1 and CDR2 sequences are PRHDT and FYEKMQ (reference sequence). This CDR3 comprises 12 residues. The CDR3 DNA sequence: TGTGCCAGCAGCTTATGGCCAGATACGCAGTATTTT. Translating gives CASSLWPDTQYF.

This clone was seen just once. The gene calls are TRBV4-1 and TRBJ2-2, with D perhaps TRBD2 (6 bases). Between the trimmed V and J ends, which lost 1 base and 7 bases, there was a span of 19 bases. Germline values: CDR1 MGHRA, CDR2 YSYEKL. The CDR3 totals 17 residues. The CDR3, as DNA: TGCGCCAGCAGCCAAGTACTAGCCGGGAAGAAGGTCGGGGAGCTGTTTTTT. It codes for CASSQVLAGKKVGELFF.

This sequence joins TRBV9 and TRBJ1-6; no clear D gene. This CDR3 has 14 residues. The V gene lost 3 bases and the J gene lost 5 bases, with 9 bases spanning the gap. CDR1 and CDR2 from the germline V gene are SGDLS and YYNGEE. DNA for the CDR3: TGTGCCAGCAGCGATATGAGAAATAATTCACCCCTCCACTTT. Encoded protein: CASSDMRNNSPLHF.

This clone was observed a single time. The genes are TRBV6-4 and TRBJ2-1; D may be TRBD1 (5 bases). Germline V lookup: CDR1 MRHNA, CDR2 SNTAGT. Trimming removed 0 bases at V and 4 bases at J, with 7 bases between. The CDR3 contains 14 residues. The CDR3 is CASSDSRQYNEQFF. DNA of the CDR3: TGTGCCAGCAGTGACTCACGACAGTACAATGAGCAGTTCTTC.

This clone was counted between two and nine times. V usage is TRBV5-1 and J usage is TRBJ1-1; D perhaps matches TRBD1 (6 bases). The germline V gene encodes CDR1 SGHRS and CDR2 YFSETQ. Trimming removed 3 bases from V and 1 base from J, with 13 bases in between. The CDR3 runs 15 residues. CDR3 region: CASSYGTFGNTEAFF. The CDR3 bases are TGCGCCAGCAGCTACGGGACATTTGGGAACACTGAAGCTTTCTTT.

This clone was seen a single time. The chain carries TRBV30 and TRBJ2-5; possibly TRBD1 or TRBD2 for D (6 bases each). The CDR3 is 12 residues long. Germline V gene lookup returns CDR1 GTSNPN and CDR2 SVGIG (reference sequence). Trimming shortened V by 7 bases and J by 5 bases, and 14 bases separated the two germline ends. CDR3 sequence (DNA): TGTGCCTTACAGGGAGGAAGGGAGACCCAGTACTTC. This gives the protein CALQGGRETQYF.

V usage is TRBV19 and J usage is TRBJ2-6, with 8 nucleotides matching TRBD1. Germline lookup yields CDR1 LNHDA and CDR2 SQIVND (reference sequence). This CDR3 comprises 15 residues. V gave up 6 bases and J gave up 4 bases; unmatched junction bases: 5. CDR3 in amino acids: CASSGQGTGANVLTF. The CDR3 DNA follows: TGTGCCAGTAGCGGACAGGGTACCGGGGCCAACGTCCTGACTTTC.

The rearrangement joins TRBV30 to TRBJ1-2, with TRBD1 matching 9 bases. The CDR3 has 14 residues. Germline V CDR1 and CDR2: GTSNPN, SVGIG (reference sequence). V trimming: 4 bases; J trimming: 7 bases; junction bases outside the gene matches: 10. For the CDR3, the DNA is TGTGCCTGGACCCTTGGACAGGGGCGAGGTGGCTACACCTTC. Translation gives CAWTLGQGRGGYTF.

This clone has only a few counts. The gene calls are TRBV5-1 and TRBJ1-2; D is uncertain. V gave up 4 bases and J gave up 0 bases, with 22 bases separating them. Germline V lookup: CDR1 SGHRS, CDR2 YFSETQ. The CDR3 spans 18 residues. CDR3 amino acids: CASSTDLTTGRANYGYTF. The DNA for the CDR3 is TGCGCCAGCAGCACAGACTTAACAACCGGGAGAGCTAACTATGGCTACACCTTC. Using reference TRBV5-1 and TRBJ1-2 for the parts outside the CDR3, the full variable domain is KAGVTQTPRYLIKTRGQQVTLSCSPISGHRSVSWYQQTPGQGLQFLFEYFSETQRNKGNFPGRFSGRQFSNSRSEMNVSTLELGDSALYLCASSTDLTTGRANYGYTFGSGTRLTVV.

V gene TRBV5-1 combines with J gene TRBJ1-1; TRBD1 aligns across 8 bases. CDR3 length: 17 residues. The germline V gene has CDR1 SGHRS and CDR2 YFSETQ. The V segment lost 0 bases and the J segment 3 bases; nucleotides outside the gene matches: 10. The CDR3 protein is CASSLAWVGQGDTEAFF. The CDR3 nucleotides are TGCGCCAGCAGCTTGGCCTGGGTTGGACAGGGTGACACTGAAGCTTTCTTT.

The rearrangement joins TRBV5-5 to TRBJ2-1, with D unclear. Germline loops: CDR1 SGHKS, CDR2 YYEKEE (reference sequence). The CDR3 is 15 amino acids. Trimming removed 0 bases from V and 6 bases from J, with 13 bases in between. Written as DNA, the CDR3 is TGTGCCAGCAGCTTGGAACCGAACGGCGTCAATGAGCAGTTCTTC. Encoded protein: CASSLEPNGVNEQFF. The whole variable domain, filled in from reference TRBV5-5 and TRBJ2-1, reads DAGVTQSPTHLIKTRGQQVTLRCSPISGHKSVSWYQQVLGQGPQFIFQYYEKEERGRGNFPDRFSARQFPNYSSELNVNALLLGDSALYLCASSLEPNGVNEQFFGPGTRLTVL.

V gene TRBV11-2 combines with J gene TRBJ1-1; D remains unclear. Germline V gives CDR1 SGHAT, CDR2 FQNNGV. The CDR3 has 13 amino acids. With 3 bases removed from V and 3 bases from J, the gap between germline ends came to 8 bases. CDR3 residues: CASSLGLDTEAFF. In nucleotides, the CDR3 is TGTGCCAGCAGCTTGGGCCTGGACACTGAAGCTTTCTTT.

The rearrangement joins TRBV4-2 to TRBJ2-5; tentatively, D is TRBD2 (6 bases). The CDR3 has 18 amino acids. Germline lookup yields CDR1 LGHNA and CDR2 YNFKEQ. Trimming stripped 0 bases from V and 5 bases from J, with 22 bases between. Here the CDR3 reads CASSQESIGTGRGETQYF. CDR3 in DNA: TGTGCCAGCAGCCAAGAATCGATCGGGACTGGGAGAGGCGAGACCCAGTACTTC.

This clone was detected once. This sequence joins TRBV10-1 and TRBJ2-1, with 11 bases matching TRBD2. The V and J ends lost 4 bases and 9 bases, in that order; junction bases with no gene match: 11. This CDR3 spans 16 amino acids. In germline, CDR1 is WNHNN, CDR2 SYGVQD (reference sequence). In DNA, the CDR3 is TGCGCCAGCAGTGCGTATAGCGGGGGGGCACGGGTTGAGCAGTTCTTC. Translation gives CASSAYSGGARVEQFF.

The chain links TRBV7-9 to TRBJ1-5; the D is unclear. This CDR3 has 12 residues. V was cut by 5 bases and J by 3 bases, with 5 bases left in between. Germline loops: CDR1 SEHNR, CDR2 FQNEAQ (reference sequence). CDR3 loop: CASSRDNQPQHF. CDR3 sequence (DNA): TGTGCCAGCAGCCGTGACAATCAGCCCCAGCATTTT.

J is TRBJ2-3 and V is TRBV10-3; D gene unclear. Germline CDR1 and CDR2: ENHRY and SYGVKD. Trimming shortened V by 3 bases and J by 2 bases, and 18 bases separated the two germline ends. The CDR3 has 17 residues. The CDR3 DNA follows: TGTGCCATCAGTGAAAGTCGGGCTACCGCCCTCACAGATACGCAGTATTTT. Its protein product is CAISESRATALTDTQYF.